This T cell receptor (beta chain) came from a study of Graves' ophthalmopathy and Graves' hyperthyroidism. Scientists amplified the TCR beta CDR3 regions from RNA transcripts. RT-PCR was first run with HTBI primers, then multiplex PCR in a second round. MiXCR was run by TCRdb on the multiplex PCR reads, yielding one entry per CDR3 protein. Altogether about 480,000 distinct CDR3 sequences are present, about 15% being singletons, with the ten largest covering 8% to 10%. Study findings and constraints: Using 13 signatures, a model distinguished ophthalmopathy from stable hyperthyroidism, reaching just under 90% sensitivity and 80% to 83% specificity.

There are many counts of this clonotype. Antigen specificity is unknown. Trimming shortened V by 5 bases and J by 6 bases, and 16 bases separated the two germline ends. CDR1 MNHNS and CDR2 SASEGT come from the germline V gene. CDR3 length equals 14 residues. Sequenced: blood. This TCR was recovered from a woman under 40 with Graves' ophthalmopathy. The genes are TRBV6-1 and TRBJ1-1; D unclear. CDR3 region: CASSRIGREPEAFF. DNA of the CDR3: TGTGCCAGCAGTCGCATTGGACGGGAGCCTGAAGCTTTCTTT.